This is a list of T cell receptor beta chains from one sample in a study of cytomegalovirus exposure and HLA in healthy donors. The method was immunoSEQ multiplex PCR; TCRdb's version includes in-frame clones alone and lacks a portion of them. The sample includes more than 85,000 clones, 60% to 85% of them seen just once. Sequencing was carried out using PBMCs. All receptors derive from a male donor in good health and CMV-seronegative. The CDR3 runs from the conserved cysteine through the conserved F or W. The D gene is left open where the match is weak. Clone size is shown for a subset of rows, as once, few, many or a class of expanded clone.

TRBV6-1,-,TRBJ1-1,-,CASSPGGRSRTEAFF,TGTGCCAGCAGTCCGGGCGGGCGGTCAAGGACTGAAGCTTTCTTT
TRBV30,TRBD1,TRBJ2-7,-,CACPLTGGYEQYF,TGTGCCTGCCCCCTCACAGGGGGGTACGAGCAGTACTTC
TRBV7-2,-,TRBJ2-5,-,CASSLDPGNWETQYF,TGTGCCAGCAGCTTAGACCCGGGAAATTGGGAGACCCAGTACTTC
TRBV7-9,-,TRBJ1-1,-,CASSLETTRGTEAFF,TGTGCCAGCAGCTTGGAGACGACGAGAGGCACTGAAGCTTTCTTT
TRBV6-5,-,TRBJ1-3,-,CASSYSPGGNTIYF,TGTGCCAGCAGTTACTCGCCGGGTGGAAACACCATATATTTT
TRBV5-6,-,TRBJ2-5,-,CASSLRRLGGETQYF,TGTGCCAGCAGCCTCAGGCGGCTCGGAGGGGAGACCCAGTACTTC
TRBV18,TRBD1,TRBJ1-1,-,CASSPRRQGRLRTEAFF,TGTGCCAGCTCACCACGGAGACAGGGAAGGTTGCGCACTGAAGCTTTCTTT
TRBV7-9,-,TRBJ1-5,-,CASSLGQGNQPQHF,TGTGCCAGCAGCTTGGGGCAGGGCAATCAGCCCCAGCATTTT
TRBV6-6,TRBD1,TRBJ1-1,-,CASSYSNRGEAFF,TGTGCCAGCAGTTACTCGAACAGGGGTGAAGCTTTCTTT
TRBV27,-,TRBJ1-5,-,CASSLVGPGASNQPQHF,TGTGCCAGCAGTTTAGTTGGGCCAGGGGCTAGCAATCAGCCCCAGCATTTT
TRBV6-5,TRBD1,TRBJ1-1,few,CASRRTGNTEAFF,TGTGCCAGCAGAAGGACAGGTAACACTGAAGCTTTCTTT
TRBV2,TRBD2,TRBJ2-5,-,CASSPRLANEQYF,TGTGCCAGCAGTCCTCGACTAGCGAATGAGCAGTACTTC
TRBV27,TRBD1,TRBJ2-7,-,CASSLYPGQGEYEQYF,TGTGCCAGCAGTTTATATCCGGGACAGGGAGAATACGAGCAGTACTTC
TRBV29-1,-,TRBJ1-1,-,CSVAPQGNTEAFF,TGCAGCGTAGCTCCGCAGGGGAACACTGAAGCTTTCTTT
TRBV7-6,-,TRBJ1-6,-,CASRPGKDNSPLHF,TGTGCCAGCCGACCAGGGAAGGATAATTCACCCCTCCACTTT
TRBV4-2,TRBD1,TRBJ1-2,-,CASSQGGDRGIGYTF,TGTGCCAGCAGCCAAGGGGGGGACAGGGGGATCGGCTACACCTTC
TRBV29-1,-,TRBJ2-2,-,CSAKGGGSGELFF,TGCAGCGCCAAGGGGGGGGGATCAGGGGAGCTGTTTTTT
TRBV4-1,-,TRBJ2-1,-,CASSQIAERFYNEQFF,TGCGCCAGCAGCCAGATAGCGGAGAGGTTCTACAATGAGCAGTTCTTC
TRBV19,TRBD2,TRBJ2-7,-,CASSINPGGFYEQYF,TGTGCCAGTAGTATTAATCCGGGGGGTTTTTACGAGCAGTACTTC
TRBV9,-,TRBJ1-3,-,CASSPRTARSGNTIYF,TGTGCCAGCAGCCCCCGGACTGCTCGCTCTGGAAACACCATATATTTT
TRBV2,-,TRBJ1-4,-,CASSEAGARGHEKLFF,TGTGCCAGCAGTGAAGCTGGGGCCCGAGGACATGAAAAACTGTTTTTT
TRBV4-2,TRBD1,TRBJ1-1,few,CASSQGGQGAEAFF,TGTGCCAGCAGCCAAGGGGGACAGGGAGCTGAAGCTTTCTTT
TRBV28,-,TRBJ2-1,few,CASSLLGRGSYNEQFF,TGTGCCAGCAGTTTATTGGGGCGGGGCTCCTACAATGAGCAGTTCTTC
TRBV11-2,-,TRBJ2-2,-,CASDPLGGAGGELFF,TGTGCCAGCGACCCTCTTGGGGGCGCGGGCGGGGAGCTGTTTTTT
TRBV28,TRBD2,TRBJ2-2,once,CASLRTSGSKTGELFF,TGTGCCAGCTTAAGGACTAGCGGGAGCAAAACCGGGGAGCTGTTTTTT
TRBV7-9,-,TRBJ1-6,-,CASSLKEYNSPLHF,TGTGCCAGCAGCTTAAAGGAGTATAATTCACCCCTCCACTTT
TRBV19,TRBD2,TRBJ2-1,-,CASSPGGTSGSFHEQFF,TGTGCCAGTAGTCCCGGTGGTACTAGCGGGAGTTTCCATGAGCAGTTCTTC